The T cell receptor (beta chain) described here comes from a study of T cells in Graves' hyperthyroidism and ophthalmopathy (dated by TCRdb to the late 2010s). With regard to the full study: Peripheral blood samples were taken at initial diagnosis, before any treatment was given. A discovery cohort of around 100 patients, about 40 with Graves' ophthalmopathy and over 55 with stable Graves' hyperthyroidism, was used to find distinguishing TCR V-J signatures. Whether ophthalmopathy could be predicted prospectively was tested in an independent validation cohort made up of roughly 19 hyperthyroidism patients plus 17 patients who later progressed to ophthalmopathy. The roughly 100 discovery patients were divided at random into training and test sets in a 7:3 ratio. In roughly six Graves' hyperthyroidism patients, the study also compared T-cell repertoires from thyroid tissue with T-cell repertoires from blood. Once sampling was done, hyperthyroidism patients were given methimazole at a starting dose of 30 mg daily, whereas ophthalmopathy patients were given high-dose intravenous methylprednisolone. According to the paper, TCR Vbeta CDR3 sequencing was carried out on approximately 140 peripheral blood samples, which came from around 43 ophthalmopathy, approximately 72 hyperthyroidism and approximately 17 progressor patients.

The CDR3 covers 17 residues, taking in both the cysteine and the phenylalanine. The sequence is cut down to CDR3 DNA, 51 bases in frame from base 1. V and J are truncated by 5 bases and 0 bases respectively, leaving an intervening sequence of 17 bases. Per the germline V gene, SQVTM is the CDR1 and ANQGSEA is the CDR2. This clonotype was observed at least ten times. The antigen this receptor binds is unknown. Base quality data are lacking; no much larger clone is found one base away. Study-level results and caveats: During validation, the model predicted progression to ophthalmopathy a median of approximately 6 months ahead of onset, with more than 60% sensitivity and less than 85% specificity. No statistical method was used to set the sample size in advance, and investigators knew the group allocation. In cross-validation, a model built on a 13 V-J signature told ophthalmopathy apart from stable hyperthyroidism with less than 90% sensitivity and 81% to 82% specificity, and in testing the same model reached 80%/75%. Most expanded thyroid clonotypes (frequency above 0.001) were also detected in blood, a finding suggesting that blood repertoires may reflect thyroid immune responses.

A patient counted as having stable Graves' hyperthyroidism if no progression to ophthalmopathy occurred over 18 months of follow-up. Hyperthyroidism patients were aged 18 to 65 years and newly diagnosed, with disease duration of less than 2 months. Exclusion was applied to patients with uncontrolled infections, other autoimmune diseases, pregnancy or lactation. Diagnoses were based on clinical symptoms, serum thyroxine and TRAb, thyroid ultrasound and orbital computed tomography. Ficoll-Paque density gradient centrifugation was used to isolate PBMCs from around 10 ml of fresh peripheral blood. Total RNA was extracted with Trizol reagent, and quality was checked on an Agilent 2100 Bioanalyzer. Amplification of TCR beta CDR3 regions was carried out from RNA transcripts. The first round of RT-PCR for the TCR CDR3 was performed with the HTBI primer set and the Qiagen OneStep RT-PCR kit. Libraries were constructed in a second round of multiplex PCR, after which size selection and purification were performed. Paired-end sequencing of the libraries was performed with 100 bp reads on an Illumina HiSeq2000. Per the original workflow: Raw data were processed with SOAPnuke, discarding reads with adapters, uncalled bases, mean Phred below 15, or no exact constant-primer or identifier match. COPE v1.2.5 was used to merge the high-quality paired reads, and each unique nucleotide sequence was defined as a clonotype. MiTCR v1.1 was used to align the clonotypes against IMGT TRBV, TRBD and TRBJ reference segments. Analysis was restricted to V-J combinations with a frequency above 0.0001, which covered 99.2% of repertoires. A TCS score was defined as the ratio of F50 (clonal expansion) to E x V (chaos), with BLOSUM62-based TCRdist applied between CDR3 peptides within each V-J. Welch's t-statistics and random forest reduced 514 V-J features to 10 to 15, which were used in a naive Bayes classifier (R e1071). Thyroid-blood repertoire similarity was quantified with the Morisita-Horn index. TCRdb handled the public reads itself, with Q25 trimming in fastp and clone calling in MiXCR, and kept productive beta chains. Every entry covers one CDR3 protein and lists the most common genes and DNA from its rows. It is TCRdb's table, rather than the study itself, that gives the V and J calls and clone size. In this sample the table shows around 760,000 distinct CDR3 sequences, over 35% of which occur a single time. The biggest ten clones account for around 30% of the sample.

This receptor was taken from a woman aged 40 to 55 with Graves' hyperthyroidism. Recombination connected TRBV29-1 to TRBJ2-6; too little of a D gene remains to name it. The sample comprised blood. CDR3 loop: CSVYKGGSYSGANVLTF. The DNA reads as follows: TGCAGCGTTTATAAGGGCGGATCCTACTCTGGGGCCAACGTCCTGACTTTC.